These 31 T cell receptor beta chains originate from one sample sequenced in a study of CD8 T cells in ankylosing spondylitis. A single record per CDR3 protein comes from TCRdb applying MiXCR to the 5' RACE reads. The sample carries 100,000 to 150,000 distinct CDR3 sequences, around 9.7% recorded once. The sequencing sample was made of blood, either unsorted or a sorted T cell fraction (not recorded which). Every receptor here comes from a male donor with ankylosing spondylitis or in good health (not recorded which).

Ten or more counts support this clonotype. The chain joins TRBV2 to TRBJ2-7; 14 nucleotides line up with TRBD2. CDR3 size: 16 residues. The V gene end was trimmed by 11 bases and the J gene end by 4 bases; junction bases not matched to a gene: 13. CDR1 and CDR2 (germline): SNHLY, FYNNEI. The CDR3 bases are TGTGCCTCAAGCAGATCGGGACTAGCGGGAGTATACGAGCAGTACTTC. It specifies CASSRSGLAGVYEQYF.

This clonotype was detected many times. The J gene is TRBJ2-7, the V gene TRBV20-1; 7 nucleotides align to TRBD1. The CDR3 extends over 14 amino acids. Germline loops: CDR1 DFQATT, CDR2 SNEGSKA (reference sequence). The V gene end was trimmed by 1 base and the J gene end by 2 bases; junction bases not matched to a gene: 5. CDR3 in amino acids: CSARVRTGTYEQYF. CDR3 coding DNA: TGCAGTGCTAGAGTCAGGACAGGAACCTACGAGCAGTACTTC.

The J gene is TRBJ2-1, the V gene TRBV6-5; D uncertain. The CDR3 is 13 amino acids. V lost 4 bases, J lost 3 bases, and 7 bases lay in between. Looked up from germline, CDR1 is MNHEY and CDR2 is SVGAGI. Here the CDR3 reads CASSSDLYNEQFF. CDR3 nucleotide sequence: TGTGCCAGCAGTTCGGACCTCTACAATGAGCAGTTCTTC.

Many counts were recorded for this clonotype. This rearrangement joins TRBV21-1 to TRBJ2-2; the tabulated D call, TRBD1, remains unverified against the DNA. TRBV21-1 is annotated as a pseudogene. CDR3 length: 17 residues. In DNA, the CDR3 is TGTGCCAGCAGCTGTTCTGCGGGACAGGGGGCAGTCGGGGAGCTGTTTTTT. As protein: CASSCSAGQGAVGELFF.

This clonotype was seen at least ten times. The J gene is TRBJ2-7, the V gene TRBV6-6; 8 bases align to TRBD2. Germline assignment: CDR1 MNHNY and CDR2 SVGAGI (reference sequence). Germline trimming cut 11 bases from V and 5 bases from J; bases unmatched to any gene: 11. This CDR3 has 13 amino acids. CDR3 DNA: TGTGCCGGAAGCGGGAGCCTATTCCACGAGCAGTACTTC. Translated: CAGSGSLFHEQYF.

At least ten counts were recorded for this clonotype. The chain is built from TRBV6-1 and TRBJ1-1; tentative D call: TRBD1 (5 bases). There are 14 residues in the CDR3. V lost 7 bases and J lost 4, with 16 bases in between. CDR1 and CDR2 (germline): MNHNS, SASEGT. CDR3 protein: CASIQELSGTEAFF. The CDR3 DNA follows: TGTGCCAGCATACAGGAGCTGTCGGGCACTGAAGCTTTCTTT.

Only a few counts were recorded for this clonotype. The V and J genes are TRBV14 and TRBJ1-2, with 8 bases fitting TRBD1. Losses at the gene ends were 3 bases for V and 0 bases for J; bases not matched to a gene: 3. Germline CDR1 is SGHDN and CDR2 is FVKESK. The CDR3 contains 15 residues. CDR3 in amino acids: CASSHRQGTNYGYTF. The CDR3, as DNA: TGTGCCAGCAGCCACCGACAGGGGACTAACTATGGCTACACCTTC.

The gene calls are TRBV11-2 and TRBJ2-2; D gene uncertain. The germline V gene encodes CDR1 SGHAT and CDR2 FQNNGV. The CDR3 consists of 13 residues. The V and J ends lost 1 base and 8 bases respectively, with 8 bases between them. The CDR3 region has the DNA TGTGCCAGCAGCTTAGGGTTTGGAGGGGAGCTGTTTTTT. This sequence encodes CASSLGFGGELFF.

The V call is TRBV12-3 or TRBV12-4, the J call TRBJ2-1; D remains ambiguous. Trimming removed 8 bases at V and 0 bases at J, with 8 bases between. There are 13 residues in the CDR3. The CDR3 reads CASLAHSYNEQFF. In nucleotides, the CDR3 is TGTGCCAGCCTGGCCCACTCCTACAATGAGCAGTTCTTC.

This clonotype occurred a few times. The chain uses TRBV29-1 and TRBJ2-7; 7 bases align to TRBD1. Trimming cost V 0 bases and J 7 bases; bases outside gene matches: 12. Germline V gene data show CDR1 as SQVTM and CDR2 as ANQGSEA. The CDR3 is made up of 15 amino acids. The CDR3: CSVEDGQGQLSEQYF. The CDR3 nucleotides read TGCAGCGTTGAAGATGGTCAGGGACAGCTTAGTGAGCAGTACTTC.

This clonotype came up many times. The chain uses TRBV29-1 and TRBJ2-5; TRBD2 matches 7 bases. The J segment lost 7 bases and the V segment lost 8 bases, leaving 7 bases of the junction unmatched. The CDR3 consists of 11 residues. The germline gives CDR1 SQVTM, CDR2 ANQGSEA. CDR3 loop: CSLSTGGTQYF. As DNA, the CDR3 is TGCAGCCTATCGACGGGGGGGACCCAGTACTTC.

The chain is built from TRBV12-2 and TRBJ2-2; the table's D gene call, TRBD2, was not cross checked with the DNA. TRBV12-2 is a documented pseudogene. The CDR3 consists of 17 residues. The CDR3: CASRSARVRDVPGELFF. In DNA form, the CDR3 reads TGTGCAAGTCGCTCCGCTAGAGTACGAGATGTTCCCGGGGAGCTGTTTTTT.

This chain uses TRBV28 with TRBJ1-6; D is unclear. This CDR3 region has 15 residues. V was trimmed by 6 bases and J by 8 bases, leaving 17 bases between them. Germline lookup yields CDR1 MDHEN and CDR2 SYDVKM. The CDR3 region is CASRDPAVGYSPLHF. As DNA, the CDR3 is TGTGCCAGCAGAGACCCCGCGGTGGGATATTCACCCCTCCACTTT.

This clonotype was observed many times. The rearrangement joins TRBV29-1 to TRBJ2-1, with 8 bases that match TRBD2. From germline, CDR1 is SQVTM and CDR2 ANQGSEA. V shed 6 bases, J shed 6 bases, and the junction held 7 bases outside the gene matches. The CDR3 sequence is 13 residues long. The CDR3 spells CSVLAGLINEQFF. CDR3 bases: TGCAGCGTATTAGCGGGATTGATCAATGAGCAGTTCTTC.

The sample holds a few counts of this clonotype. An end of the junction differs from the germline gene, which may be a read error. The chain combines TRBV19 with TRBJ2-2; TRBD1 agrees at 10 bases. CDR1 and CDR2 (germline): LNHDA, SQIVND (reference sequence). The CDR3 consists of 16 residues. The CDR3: CASTQPGTGAIGELFF. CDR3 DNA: TGTGCGAGTACCCAACCGGGGACAGGGGCCATCGGGGAGCTGTTTTTT. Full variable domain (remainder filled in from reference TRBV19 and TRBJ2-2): DGGITQSPKYLFRKEGQNVTLSCEQNLNHDAMYWYRQDPGQGLRLIYYSQIVNDFQKGDIAEGYSVSREKKESFPLTVTSAQKNPTAFYLCASTQPGTGAIGELFFGEGSRLTVL.

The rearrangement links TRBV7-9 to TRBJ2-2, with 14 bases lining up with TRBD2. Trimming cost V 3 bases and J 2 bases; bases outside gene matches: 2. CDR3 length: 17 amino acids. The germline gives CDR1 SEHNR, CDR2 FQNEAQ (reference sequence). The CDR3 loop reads CASSLTSGRANTGELFF. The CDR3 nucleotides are TGTGCCAGCAGCTTGACTAGCGGGAGGGCCAACACCGGGGAGCTGTTTTTT.

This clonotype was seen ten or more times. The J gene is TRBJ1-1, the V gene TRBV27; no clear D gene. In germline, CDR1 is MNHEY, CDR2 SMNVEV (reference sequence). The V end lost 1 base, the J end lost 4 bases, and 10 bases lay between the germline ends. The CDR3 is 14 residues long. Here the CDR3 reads CASSLWAVGTEAFF. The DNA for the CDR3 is TGTGCCAGCAGTTTATGGGCGGTAGGCACTGAAGCTTTCTTT.

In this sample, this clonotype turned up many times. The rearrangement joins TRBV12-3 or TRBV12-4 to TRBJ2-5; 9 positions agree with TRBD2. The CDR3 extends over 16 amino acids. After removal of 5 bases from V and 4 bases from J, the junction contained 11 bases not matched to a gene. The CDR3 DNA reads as TGTGCCAGCAGTATTATGGGACTAGCCGTAGGAGAGACCCAGTACTTC. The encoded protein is CASSIMGLAVGETQYF.

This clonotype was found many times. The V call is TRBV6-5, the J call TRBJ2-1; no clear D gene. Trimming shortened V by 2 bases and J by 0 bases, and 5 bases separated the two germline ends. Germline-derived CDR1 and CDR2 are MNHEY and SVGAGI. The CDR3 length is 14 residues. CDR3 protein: CASSYRDSYNEQFF. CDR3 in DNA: TGTGCCAGCAGTTACAGGGACTCCTACAATGAGCAGTTCTTC.

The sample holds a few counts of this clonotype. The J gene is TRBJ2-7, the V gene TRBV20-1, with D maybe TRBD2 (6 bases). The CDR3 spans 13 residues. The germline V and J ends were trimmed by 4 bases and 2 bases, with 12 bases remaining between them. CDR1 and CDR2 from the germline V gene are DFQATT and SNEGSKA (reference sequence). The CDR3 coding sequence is TGCAGTGCTAAGCGGGCTAGAGCCTACGAGCAGTACTTC. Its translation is CSAKRARAYEQYF.

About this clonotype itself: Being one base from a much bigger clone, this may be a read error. The chain's CDR3 is CTVWSVPYEQYF. In DNA form, the CDR3 reads TGCACCGTTTGGAGTGTCCCGTACGAGCAGTACTTC. V gene TRBV29-1 combines with J gene TRBJ2-7; no firm D call. The germline CDR1 and CDR2 sequences are SQVTM and ANQGSEA. There are 12 residues in the CDR3.

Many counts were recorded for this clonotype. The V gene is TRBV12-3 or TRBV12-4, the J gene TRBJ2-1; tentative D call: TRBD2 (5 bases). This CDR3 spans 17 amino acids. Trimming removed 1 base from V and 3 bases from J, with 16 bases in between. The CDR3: CASSLGVGLGSYNEQFF. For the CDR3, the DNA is TGTGCCAGCAGTTTAGGGGTTGGGCTAGGGAGCTACAATGAGCAGTTCTTC.

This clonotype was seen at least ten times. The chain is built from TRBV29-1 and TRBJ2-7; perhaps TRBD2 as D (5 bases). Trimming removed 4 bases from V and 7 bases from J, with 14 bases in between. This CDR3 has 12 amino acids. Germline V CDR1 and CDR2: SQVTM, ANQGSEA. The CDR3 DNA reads TGCAGCGTTGCCACTAGTTTCCCGGAGCAGTACTTC. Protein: CSVATSFPEQYF.

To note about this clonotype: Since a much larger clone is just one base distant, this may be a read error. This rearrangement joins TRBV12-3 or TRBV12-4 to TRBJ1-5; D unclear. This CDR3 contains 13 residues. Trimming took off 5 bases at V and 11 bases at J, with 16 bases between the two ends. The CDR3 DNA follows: TGTGCCAGCAGTCGCCTGCAAGGGCAGACCCAGCATTTT. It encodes CASSRLQGQTQHF.

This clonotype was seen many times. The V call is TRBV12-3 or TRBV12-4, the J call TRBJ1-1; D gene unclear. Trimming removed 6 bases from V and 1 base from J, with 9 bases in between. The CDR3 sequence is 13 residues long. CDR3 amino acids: CASSQPGNTEAFF. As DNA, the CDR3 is TGTGCCAGCAGCCAACCAGGGAACACTGAAGCTTTCTTT.

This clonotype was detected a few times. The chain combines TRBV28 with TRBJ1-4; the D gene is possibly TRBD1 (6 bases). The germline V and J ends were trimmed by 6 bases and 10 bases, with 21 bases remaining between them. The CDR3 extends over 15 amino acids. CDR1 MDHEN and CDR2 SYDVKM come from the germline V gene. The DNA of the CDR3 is TGTGCCAGCAGCCTGGGGGCTGAGGCGAGTGGAAAACTGTTTTTT. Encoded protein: CASSLGAEASGKLFF.

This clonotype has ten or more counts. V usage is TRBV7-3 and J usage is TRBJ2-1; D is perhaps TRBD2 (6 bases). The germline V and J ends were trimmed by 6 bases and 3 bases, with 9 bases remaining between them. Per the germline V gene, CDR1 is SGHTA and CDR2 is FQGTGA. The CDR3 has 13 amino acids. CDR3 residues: CASSAGFYNEQFF. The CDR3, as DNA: TGTGCCAGCAGTGCGGGGTTCTACAATGAGCAGTTCTTC.

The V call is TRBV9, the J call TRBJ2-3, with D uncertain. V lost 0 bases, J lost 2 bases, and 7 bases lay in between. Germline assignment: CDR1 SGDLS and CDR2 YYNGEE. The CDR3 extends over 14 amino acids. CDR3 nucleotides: TGTGCCAGCAGCGTAGTCGGCCACACAGATACGCAGTATTTT. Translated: CASSVVGHTDTQYF.

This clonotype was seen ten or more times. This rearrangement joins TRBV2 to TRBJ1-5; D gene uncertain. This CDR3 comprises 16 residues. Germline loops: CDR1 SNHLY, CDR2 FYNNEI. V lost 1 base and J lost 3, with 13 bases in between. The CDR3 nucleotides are TGTGCCAGCAGTGAAGAGCTGGGAATGTACAATCAGCCCCAGCATTTT. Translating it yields CASSEELGMYNQPQHF.

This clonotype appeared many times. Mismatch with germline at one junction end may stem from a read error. For the CDR3, the DNA is TGTGCTAGCAGCCCGACAGGGCAAGAGACCCAGTACTTC. Encoded protein: CASSPTGQETQYF. The rearrangement links TRBV7-7 to TRBJ2-5; 7 nucleotides match TRBD1. From germline, CDR1 is SSHAT and CDR2 FNYEAQ (reference sequence). This CDR3 region has 13 residues.

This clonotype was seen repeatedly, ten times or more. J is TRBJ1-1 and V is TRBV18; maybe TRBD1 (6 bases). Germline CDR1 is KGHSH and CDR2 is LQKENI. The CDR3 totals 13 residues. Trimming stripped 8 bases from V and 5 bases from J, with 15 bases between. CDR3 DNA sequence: TGTGCCAGCCGGGAACAGGGCGGTACTGAAGCTTTCTTT. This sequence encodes CASREQGGTEAFF.